This TCR beta chain was observed in a study of blood T cell repertoires in COVID-19. In the study overall: PBMCs, B-cell-depleted T cells, or T cells were the source of the cDNA or gDNA that made up the material.

The repertoire was sequenced with immunoSEQ multiplex PCR; TCRdb's copy has only in-frame clones and lacks some. Of 300,000 or so clones in the sample, approximately 83% were seen once. Trimming stripped 4 bases from V and 2 bases from J, with 12 bases between. CDR3 length: 14 amino acids. Germline CDR1 MNHEY, CDR2 SMNVEV (reference sequence). The chain employs TRBV27 and TRBJ2-7, with TRBD2 as a possible D gene (6 bases). The TCR originated in a woman aged 40-49 years with acute COVID-19. The source material was PBMCs or T cells enriched from blood (not recorded which). The chain's CDR3 is CASSSGGTPYEQYF. In DNA, the CDR3 is TGTGCCAGCAGTTCTGGCGGGACCCCCTACGAGCAGTACTTC.